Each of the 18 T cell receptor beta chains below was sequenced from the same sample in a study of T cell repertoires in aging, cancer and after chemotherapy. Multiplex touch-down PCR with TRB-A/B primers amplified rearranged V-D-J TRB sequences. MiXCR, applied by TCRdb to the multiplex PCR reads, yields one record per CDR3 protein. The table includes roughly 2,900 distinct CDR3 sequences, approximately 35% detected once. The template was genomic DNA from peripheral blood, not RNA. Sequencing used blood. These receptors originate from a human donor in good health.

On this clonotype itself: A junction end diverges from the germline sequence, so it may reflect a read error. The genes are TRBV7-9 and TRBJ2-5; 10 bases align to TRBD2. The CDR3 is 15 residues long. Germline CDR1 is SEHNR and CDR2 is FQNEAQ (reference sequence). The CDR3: CASSGGGAGGETQYF. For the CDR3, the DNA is TGCGCCAGCAGCGGGGGGGGCGCCGGCGGGGAGACCCAGTACTTC.

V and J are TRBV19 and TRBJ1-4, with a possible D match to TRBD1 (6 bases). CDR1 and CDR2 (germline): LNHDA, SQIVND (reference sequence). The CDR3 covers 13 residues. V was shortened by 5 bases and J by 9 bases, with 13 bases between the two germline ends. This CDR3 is CASSWGRGKKLFF. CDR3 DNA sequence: TGTGCCAGTAGTTGGGGCAGGGGAAAAAAACTGTTTTTT.

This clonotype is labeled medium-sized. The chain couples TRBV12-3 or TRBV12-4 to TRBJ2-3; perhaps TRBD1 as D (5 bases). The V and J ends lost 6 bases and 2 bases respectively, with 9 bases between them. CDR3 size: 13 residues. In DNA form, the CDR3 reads TGTGCCAGCAGGGTCAGGGACACAGATACGCAGTATTTT. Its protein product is CASRVRDTDTQYF.

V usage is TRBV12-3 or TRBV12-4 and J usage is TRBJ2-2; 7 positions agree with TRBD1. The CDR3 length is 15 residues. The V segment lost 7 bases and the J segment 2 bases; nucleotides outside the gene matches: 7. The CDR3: CASTRGQFNTGELFF. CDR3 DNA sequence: TGTGCCAGCACACGGGGACAGTTTAACACCGGGGAGCTGTTTTTT.

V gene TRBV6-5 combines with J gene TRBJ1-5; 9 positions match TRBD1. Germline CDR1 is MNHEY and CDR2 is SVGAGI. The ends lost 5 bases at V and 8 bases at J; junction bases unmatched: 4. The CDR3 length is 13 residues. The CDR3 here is CASSPGQGKPQHF. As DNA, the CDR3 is TGTGCCAGCAGTCCGGGACAGGGTAAGCCCCAGCATTTT.

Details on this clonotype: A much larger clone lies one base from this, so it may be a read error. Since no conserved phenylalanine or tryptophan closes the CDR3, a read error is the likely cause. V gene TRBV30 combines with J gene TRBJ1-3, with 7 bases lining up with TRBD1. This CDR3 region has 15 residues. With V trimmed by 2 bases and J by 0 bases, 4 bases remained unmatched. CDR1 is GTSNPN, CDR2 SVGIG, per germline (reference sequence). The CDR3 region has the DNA TGTGCCTGGAGTCGGGACAGTGGCTCTGGAAACACCATATATTCT. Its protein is CAWSRDSGSGNTIYS.

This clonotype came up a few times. In DNA form, the CDR3 reads TGTGCCACCAGTGACGTGGGGGGATTGGGCAATGAGCAGTTCTTC. It yields the protein CATSDVGGLGNEQFF. The chain couples TRBV24-1 to TRBJ2-1; D is possibly TRBD2 (6 bases). This CDR3 spans 15 amino acids. Germline CDR1 is KGHDR and CDR2 is SFDVKD. V was shortened by 4 bases and J by 6 bases, with 15 bases between the two germline ends.

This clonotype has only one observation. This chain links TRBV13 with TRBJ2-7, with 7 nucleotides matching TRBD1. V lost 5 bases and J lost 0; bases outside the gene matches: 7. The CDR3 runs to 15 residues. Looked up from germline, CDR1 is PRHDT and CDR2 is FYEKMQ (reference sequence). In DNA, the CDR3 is TGTGCCAGCAGCCATGGACAGGCCGGCTCCTACGAGCAGTACTTC. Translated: CASSHGQAGSYEQYF.

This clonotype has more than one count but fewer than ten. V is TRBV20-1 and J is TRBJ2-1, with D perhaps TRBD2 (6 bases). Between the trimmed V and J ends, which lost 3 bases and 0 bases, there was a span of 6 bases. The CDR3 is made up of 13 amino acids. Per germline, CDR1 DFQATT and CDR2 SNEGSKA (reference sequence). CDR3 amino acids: CSASGSSYNEQFF. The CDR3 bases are TGCAGTGCTAGCGGGAGCTCCTACAATGAGCAGTTCTTC.

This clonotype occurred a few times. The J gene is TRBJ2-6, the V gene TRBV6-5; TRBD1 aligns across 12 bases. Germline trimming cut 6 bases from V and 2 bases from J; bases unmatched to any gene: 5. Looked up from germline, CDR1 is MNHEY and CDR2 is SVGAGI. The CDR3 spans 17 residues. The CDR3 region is CASRRDRGPTGANVLTF. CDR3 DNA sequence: TGTGCCAGCAGGCGGGACAGGGGGCCAACTGGGGCCAACGTCCTGACTTTC.

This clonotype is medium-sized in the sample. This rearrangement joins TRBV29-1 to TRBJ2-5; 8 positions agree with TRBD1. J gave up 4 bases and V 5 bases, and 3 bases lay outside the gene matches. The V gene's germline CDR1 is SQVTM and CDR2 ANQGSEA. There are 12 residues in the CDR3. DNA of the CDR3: TGCAGCGTTCTGACAGGGGCAGAGACCCAGTACTTC. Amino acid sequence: CSVLTGAETQYF. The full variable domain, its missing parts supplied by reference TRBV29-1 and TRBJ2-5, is SAVISQKPSRDICQRGTSLTIQCQVDSQVTMMFWYRQQPGQSLTLIATANQGSEATYESGFVIDKFPISRPNLTFSTLTVSNMSPEDSSIYLCSVLTGAETQYFGPGTRLLVL.

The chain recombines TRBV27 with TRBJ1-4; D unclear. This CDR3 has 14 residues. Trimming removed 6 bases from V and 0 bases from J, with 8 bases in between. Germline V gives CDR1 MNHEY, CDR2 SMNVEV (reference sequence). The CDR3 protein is CASRALATNEKLFF. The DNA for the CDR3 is TGTGCCAGCAGGGCGTTAGCAACTAATGAAAAACTGTTTTTT.

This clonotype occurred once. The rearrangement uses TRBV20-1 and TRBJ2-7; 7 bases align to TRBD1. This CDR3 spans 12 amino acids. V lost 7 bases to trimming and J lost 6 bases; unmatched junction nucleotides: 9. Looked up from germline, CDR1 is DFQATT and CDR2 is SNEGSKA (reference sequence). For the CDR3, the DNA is TGCAGTGTTCGTGACAGGGAAACCGAGCAGTACTTC. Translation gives CSVRDRETEQYF.

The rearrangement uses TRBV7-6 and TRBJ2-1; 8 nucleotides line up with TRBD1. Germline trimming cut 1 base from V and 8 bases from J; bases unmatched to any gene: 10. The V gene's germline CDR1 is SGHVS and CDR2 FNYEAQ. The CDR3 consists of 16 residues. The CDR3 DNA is TGTGCCAGCAGCTTAGATGGTCAGGGGGCGCGTGATGAGCAGTTCTTC. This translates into CASSLDGQGARDEQFF.

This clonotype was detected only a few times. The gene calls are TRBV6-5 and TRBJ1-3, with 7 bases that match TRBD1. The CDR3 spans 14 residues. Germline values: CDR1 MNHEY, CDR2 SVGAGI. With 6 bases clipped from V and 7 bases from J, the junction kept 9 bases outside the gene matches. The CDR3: CASRRQGSSNTIYF. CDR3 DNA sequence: TGTGCCAGCAGACGACAGGGATCCTCGAACACCATATATTTT.

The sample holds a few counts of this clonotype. The CDR3 reads CASSSSLSTDTQYF. In DNA form, the CDR3 reads TGTGCCAGTAGTTCCAGCCTAAGCACAGATACGCAGTATTTT. The rearrangement uses TRBV19 and TRBJ2-3, with D uncertain. Trimming left V 5 bases short and J 0 bases short, with 9 bases between. CDR1 is LNHDA and CDR2 is SQIVND in the germline V gene (reference sequence). The CDR3 spans 14 residues.

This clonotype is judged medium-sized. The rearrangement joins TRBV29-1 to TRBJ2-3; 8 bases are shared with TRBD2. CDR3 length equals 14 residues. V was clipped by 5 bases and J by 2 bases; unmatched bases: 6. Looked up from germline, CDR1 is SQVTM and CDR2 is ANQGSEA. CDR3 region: CSVNSGGNTDTQYF. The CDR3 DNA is TGCAGCGTTAACAGCGGGGGAAACACAGATACGCAGTATTTT.

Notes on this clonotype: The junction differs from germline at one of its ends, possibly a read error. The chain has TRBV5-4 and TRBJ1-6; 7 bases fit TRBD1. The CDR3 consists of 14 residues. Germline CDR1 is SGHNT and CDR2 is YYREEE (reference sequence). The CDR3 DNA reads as TGTGACAGCAGGTTCGGGACAGAAAATTCACCCCTCCACTTT. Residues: CDSRFGTENSPLHF.